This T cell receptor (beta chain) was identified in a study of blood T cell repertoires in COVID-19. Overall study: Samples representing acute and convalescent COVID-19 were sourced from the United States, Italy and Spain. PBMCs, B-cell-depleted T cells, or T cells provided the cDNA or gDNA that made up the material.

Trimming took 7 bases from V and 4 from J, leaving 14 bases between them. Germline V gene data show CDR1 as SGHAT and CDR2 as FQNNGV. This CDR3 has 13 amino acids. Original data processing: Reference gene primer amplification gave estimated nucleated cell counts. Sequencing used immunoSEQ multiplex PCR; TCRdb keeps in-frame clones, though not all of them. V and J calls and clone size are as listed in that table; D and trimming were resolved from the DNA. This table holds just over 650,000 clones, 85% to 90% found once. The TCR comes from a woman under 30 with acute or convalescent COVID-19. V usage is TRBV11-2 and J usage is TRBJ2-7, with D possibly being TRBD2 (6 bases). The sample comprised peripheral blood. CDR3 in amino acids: CASTSWRGYEQYF. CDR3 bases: TGTGCCAGCACCTCATGGAGGGGTTACGAGCAGTACTTC. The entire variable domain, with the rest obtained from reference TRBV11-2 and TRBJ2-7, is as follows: EAGVAQSPRYKIIEKRQSVAFWCNPISGHATLYWYQQILGQGPKLLIQFQNNGVVDDSQLPKDRFSAERLKGVDSTLKIQPAKLEDSAVYLCASTSWRGYEQYFGPGTRLTVT.